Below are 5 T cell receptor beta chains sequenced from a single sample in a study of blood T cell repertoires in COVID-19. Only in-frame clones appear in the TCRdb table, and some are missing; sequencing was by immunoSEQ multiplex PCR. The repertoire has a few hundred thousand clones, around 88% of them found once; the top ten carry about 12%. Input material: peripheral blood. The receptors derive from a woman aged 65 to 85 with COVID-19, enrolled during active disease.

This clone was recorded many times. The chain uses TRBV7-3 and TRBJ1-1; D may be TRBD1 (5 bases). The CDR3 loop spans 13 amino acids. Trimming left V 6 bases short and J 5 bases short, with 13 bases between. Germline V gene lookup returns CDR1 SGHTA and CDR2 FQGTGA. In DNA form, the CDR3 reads TGTGCCAGCAGTGGGGGGAGAGGGACTGAAGCTTTCTTT. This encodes CASSGGRGTEAFF.

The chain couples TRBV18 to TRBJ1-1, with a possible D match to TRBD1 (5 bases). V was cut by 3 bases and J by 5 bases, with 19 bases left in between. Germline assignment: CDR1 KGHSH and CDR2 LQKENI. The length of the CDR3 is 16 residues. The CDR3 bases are TGTGCCAGCTCACCTGATCGGGGGGAGGTTCGGACTGAAGCTTTCTTT. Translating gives CASSPDRGEVRTEAFF.

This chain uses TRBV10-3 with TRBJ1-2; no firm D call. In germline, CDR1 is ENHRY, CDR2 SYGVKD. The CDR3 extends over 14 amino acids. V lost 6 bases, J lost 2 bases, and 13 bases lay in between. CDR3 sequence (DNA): TGTGCCATCAGGGCGGGGATTATAAACTATGGCTACACCTTC. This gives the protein CAIRAGIINYGYTF.

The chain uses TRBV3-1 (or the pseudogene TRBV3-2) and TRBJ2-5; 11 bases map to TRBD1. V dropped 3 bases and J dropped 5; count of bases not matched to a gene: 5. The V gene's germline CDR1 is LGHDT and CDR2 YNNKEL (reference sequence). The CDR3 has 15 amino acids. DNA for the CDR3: TGTGCCAGCAGCCAGGCGGGACAGGGGGGGGAGACCCAGTACTTC. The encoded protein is CASSQAGQGGETQYF.

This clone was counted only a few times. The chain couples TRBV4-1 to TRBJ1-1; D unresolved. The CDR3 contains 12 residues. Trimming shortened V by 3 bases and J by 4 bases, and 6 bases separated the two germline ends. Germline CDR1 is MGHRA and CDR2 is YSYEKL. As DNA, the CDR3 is TGCGCCAGCAGCCAGGCGGGCACTGAAGCTTTCTTT. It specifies CASSQAGTEAFF.